This T cell receptor beta chain was sequenced in a study of T cell responses to AZD1222 COVID-19 vaccine. Trimming removed 2 bases at V and 5 bases at J, with 13 bases between. Germline loops: CDR1 SGHDT, CDR2 YYEEEE. CDR3 length: 14 residues. The method was immunoSEQ multiplex PCR; TCRdb's version includes in-frame clones alone and lacks a portion of them. The sample holds over 100,000 clones, over 90% seen once. Study findings and constraints: White British people made up most donors, females outnumbered males, and clonal diversity was possibly underestimated. Spike-specific TCRs gained breadth and depth after people received two AZD1222 doses. Vaccine-related CD4 TCRs covered spike, predominating at 160-218 and 743-854.

To note about this clone: Its antigen is currently unknown.

The V call is TRBV5-6, the J call TRBJ2-5, with D perhaps TRBD2 (5 bases). Specimen: peripheral blood, collected on day 0 of AZD1222 vaccination. The TCR was taken from an adult in good health. The CDR3 bases are TGTGCCAGCAGCTTACGGGTGGAGGCTGAGACCCAGTACTTC. Its protein is CASSLRVEAETQYF.